These T cell receptor beta chains were read from a single sample in a study of CD8+ T cells in alopecia areata. Assay used: immunoSEQ multiplex PCR; TCRdb lists only in-frame clones, some missing. Of some 130,000 clones in the sample, 49% were seen once. This sample comprised CD8+ T cells sorted from blood, obtained at week 0. These receptor sequences come from a human donor with alopecia areata. CDR3s include the opening cysteine and the closing phenylalanine or tryptophan. The D gene is left open where the match is weak. Clone size, where shown, is once, few, many, or a class for clones that have expanded.

j_call	v_call	d_call	clone_size	cdr3_nt	cdr3_aa
TRBJ1-5	TRBV30	-	-	TGTGCCTGGAGTGTCGAGGGGGGCCAGCCCCAGCATTTT	CAWSVEGGQPQHF
TRBJ2-7	TRBV5-1	-	-	TGCGCCAGCAGCTCCTCCCGGGGGCTAGAGCAGTACTTC	CASSSSRGLEQYF
TRBJ1-2	TRBV15	-	-	TGTGCCACCAGCCCCGTGGAGGGCGCATATGGCTACACCTTC	CATSPVEGAYGYTF
TRBJ2-1	TRBV5-6	-	many	TGTGCCAGCAGCTTGGCCATCGATGAGCAGTTCTTC	CASSLAIDEQFF
TRBJ2-3	TRBV13	TRBD2	-	TGTGCCAGCAGCCAAAGACTAGCGGGGGCCACAGATACGCAGTATTTT	CASSQRLAGATDTQYF
TRBJ2-3	TRBV30	-	-	TGTGCCTGGAGTTGGCTAGAGAGGGATACGCAGTATTTT	CAWSWLERDTQYF
TRBJ2-5	TRBV27	TRBD1	-	TGTGCCAGCAGTCCCGGGACAGGGTTCGAAGAGACCCAGTACTTC	CASSPGTGFEETQYF
TRBJ2-1	TRBV9	TRBD2	-	TGTGCCAGCAGCGTAGTTAGCGGGGGGGTACATGAGCAGTTCTTC	CASSVVSGGVHEQFF
TRBJ2-7	TRBV2	-	few	TGTGCCAGCAGAGGGGGTGGGAGCCAGTCCTACGAGCAGTACTTC	CASRGGGSQSYEQYF
TRBJ2-2	TRBV2	-	-	TGTGCCAGCAAGGGGGGGTCCAACACCGGGGAGCTGTTTTTT	CASKGGSNTGELFF
TRBJ2-1	TRBV15	TRBD2	-	TGTGCCACCAGCACCGGGGGGAGCAATGAGCAGTTCTTC	CATSTGGSNEQFF
TRBJ1-2	TRBV7-2	-	-	TGTGCCAGCAGCTTAGCGCTTGGAGGGAAGGAATATGGCTACACCTTC	CASSLALGGKEYGYTF
TRBJ2-1	TRBV29-1	-	few	TGCAGCGTCGTCGAAAGCTCGGGCAATGAGCAGTTCTTC	CSVVESSGNEQFF
TRBJ2-5	TRBV15	-	-	TGTGCCACCAGCCTACCTGCGAACCAAGAGACCCAGTACTTC	CATSLPANQETQYF
TRBJ2-7	TRBV27	-	-	TGTGCCAGCAGTCCGAGGGGACGTACGGATGGCTACGAGCAGTACTTC	CASSPRGRTDGYEQYF
TRBJ1-6	TRBV27	-	-	TGTGCCAGCACCTGGAGAGTTTATAATTCACCCCTCCACTTT	CASTWRVYNSPLHF